This TCR beta chain was captured by sequencing in a study of synovial regulatory T cells in juvenile arthritis. Background on the study: One patient received methotrexate plus infliximab; one lacked treatment information.

Clones were read by immunoSEQ multiplex PCR, and TCRdb kept only the in-frame ones, dropping some. The sample's table shows 950 to 1,100 clones. This CDR3 has 14 residues. This entry has no DNA. The germline V gene has CDR1 LNHDA and CDR2 SQIVND (reference sequence). Regarding the study as a whole: Across patients, iaTreg TCR repertoires were mostly private, partly shared with synovial Teff and blood CPL. TCR diversity was lower in inflammation-associated blood Treg cells than in other blood Treg cells.

Measured by frequency, this clone is medium-sized. Antigen unknown. Donors were 11 juvenile idiopathic arthritis patients with active disease. Median disease duration was around seven years, range 0.2-19.1. The rearrangement uses TRBV19 and TRBJ2-7; TCRdb names TRBD1, which stays unverified in the absence of DNA. The sequence was obtained from a donor between 2 and 29 years old with juvenile idiopathic arthritis. The sequenced sample consisted of Treg cells from blood. Subset specified: HLA-DR+ inflammation-associated blood Treg cells. The CDR3 sequence: CASSITGGRYEQYF.